These 12 T cell receptor beta chains came from one sample sequenced in a study of T cells in Graves' hyperthyroidism and ophthalmopathy. Researchers amplified the TCR beta CDR3 regions from RNA transcripts. HTBI primers were employed in a first-round RT-PCR of the TCR CDR3. Using its own MiXCR run on the multiplex PCR reads, TCRdb lists one record per CDR3 protein. The sample contains approximately 400,000 distinct CDR3 sequences, 15% to 18% of which appear only once. Sequencing input: blood. The receptor set was obtained from a woman under 30 with Graves' hyperthyroidism.

This clonotype was picked up many times. The chain employs TRBV11-2 and TRBJ2-1; D might be TRBD2 (5 bases). Per germline, CDR1 SGHAT and CDR2 FQNNGV. This CDR3 contains 15 residues. The V end was cut by 0 bases, the J end by 5 bases, with 11 bases between. This chain's CDR3 is CASSLEAVSHNEQFF. CDR3 in DNA: TGTGCCAGCAGCTTAGAAGCGGTCAGCCACAATGAGCAGTTCTTC.

This clonotype was counted many times. The chain joins TRBV3-1 to TRBJ2-5; D not certain. V dropped 0 bases and J dropped 0 bases, with 14 bases sitting between them. The CDR3 is 17 residues long. Germline V gene data show CDR1 as LGHDT and CDR2 as YNNKEL (reference sequence). The DNA of the CDR3 is TGTGCCAGCAGCCAAGAGGGTACTTTTAGGTACCAAGAGACCCAGTACTTC. It translates to CASSQEGTFRYQETQYF.

The DNA of the CDR3 is TGTGCCAGCAGCTTTAGTGGACAGGGGTTCACTGAAGCTTTCTTT. Amino acid sequence: CASSFSGQGFTEAFF. J is TRBJ1-1 and V is TRBV7-2, with 9 bases fitting TRBD1. CDR1 and CDR2 from the germline V gene are SGHTA and FQGNSA. This CDR3 contains 15 residues. Losses at the gene ends were 3 bases for V and 4 bases for J; bases not matched to a gene: 6.

This clonotype occurred many times. The chain couples TRBV7-6 to TRBJ2-7; 11 bases line up with TRBD2. Germline values: CDR1 SGHVS, CDR2 FNYEAQ. CDR3 length: 15 amino acids. V dropped 2 bases and J dropped 2; count of bases not matched to a gene: 2. The CDR3: CASSLTSGGPYEQYF. CDR3 coding DNA: TGTGCCAGCAGCTTAACTAGCGGGGGCCCCTACGAGCAGTACTTC.

This clonotype was detected many times. The rearrangement uses TRBV2 and TRBJ2-1; unclear D gene. This CDR3 has 12 residues. Looked up from germline, CDR1 is SNHLY and CDR2 is FYNNEI. Trimming took off 7 bases at V and 5 bases at J, with 9 bases between the two ends. In nucleotides, the CDR3 is TGTGCCAGCAAGGCTCTCCACAATGAGCAGTTCTTC. Protein product: CASKALHNEQFF.

This clonotype has at least ten counts. No DNA is shown, since the ends of the CDR3 on it are uncertain; the CDR3 is the one TCRdb lists. This rearrangement joins TRBV6-1 to TRBJ2-1; TRBD2 is the table's D call, not checked against the DNA. From its first to its last residue, the CDR3 has 15 amino acids. From germline, CDR1 is MNHNS and CDR2 SASEGT. The CDR3 loop is CASSSSRLGYNEQFF.

This clonotype was found many times. The rearrangement uses TRBV5-1 and TRBJ1-1; no reliable D call. Germline loops: CDR1 SGHRS, CDR2 YFSETQ. This CDR3 is built from 16 residues. V lost 0 bases, J lost 0 bases, and 12 bases lay in between. For the CDR3, the DNA is TGCGCCAGCAGCTTGGGCATAGTACCTCTGAACACTGAAGCTTTCTTT. Translated, it gives CASSLGIVPLNTEAFF.

This clonotype was counted only a few times. The chain has TRBV27 and TRBJ2-2, with TRBD1 matching 8 bases. This CDR3 has 18 amino acids. Germline assignment: CDR1 MNHEY and CDR2 SMNVEV (reference sequence). Trimming took 0 bases from V and 5 from J; bases not matched to a gene: 11. The CDR3 loop is CASSLSNRGVIRTGELFF. CDR3 DNA sequence: TGTGCCAGCAGTTTATCGAACAGGGGGGTGATTAGAACCGGGGAGCTGTTTTTT.

The chain recombines TRBV12-3 or TRBV12-4 with TRBJ2-1; tentatively, D is TRBD2 (5 bases). This CDR3 is 14 amino acids long. The ends were cut back, 2 bases at V and 9 bases at J, with 14 bases in the middle. Here the CDR3 reads CASSLTELVSEQFF. In nucleotides, the CDR3 is TGTGCCAGCAGTTTAACCGAACTAGTTTCTGAGCAGTTCTTC.

This clonotype was detected ten times or more. The gene calls are TRBV11-3 and TRBJ2-2; perhaps TRBD1 as D (6 bases). The germline V and J ends were trimmed by 5 bases and 6 bases, with 13 bases remaining between them. Germline-derived CDR1 and CDR2 are SGHNT and YENEEA. The CDR3 length is 14 residues. The CDR3 sequence: CASSANRASGELFF. The CDR3 DNA reads as TGTGCCAGCAGCGCCAACAGGGCATCCGGGGAGCTGTTTTTT.

This clonotype has at least ten counts. The chain carries TRBV11-2 and TRBJ1-1; D remains unclear. The length of the CDR3 is 13 residues. Trimming removed 5 bases from V and 10 bases from J, with 17 bases in between. Germline CDR1 is SGHAT and CDR2 is FQNNGV. CDR3 region: CASSLNTVWGAFF. The CDR3 nucleotides read TGTGCCAGCAGCCTTAATACGGTTTGGGGAGCTTTCTTT.

A word on this clonotype: This may be a read error, as it is one base from a much larger clone. The V call is TRBV27, the J call TRBJ2-1; the D gene could be TRBD1 or TRBD2 (5 bases each). This CDR3 contains 13 residues. Trimming removed 11 bases from V and 12 bases from J, with 23 bases in between. Germline-derived CDR1 and CDR2 are MNHEY and SMNVEV (reference sequence). CDR3: CAVRLGGTIGQFF. CDR3 DNA: TGTGCCGTCAGGCTTGGGGGTACGATTGGGCAGTTCTTC.